Given below is one TCR beta chain in context. Its antigen remains unidentified. This specimen comes from a study of blood T cells in healthy people across ages. Findings and limits, study-wide: A roughly linear fall in TCR beta diversity per million T cells was seen with increasing age. The study could not conclusively compare naive and antigen-experienced cells, given its unsorted PBMCs.

The CDR3 consists of 12 residues. Trimming stripped 3 bases from V and 2 bases from J, with 8 bases between. In germline, CDR1 is SQVTM, CDR2 ANQGSEA. A second 7 to 11 cycle PCR used barcoded and J-beta primers. TCRdb analysed the 5' RACE reads with MiXCR anew, one entry per CDR3 protein. The sample records roughly 800,000 distinct CDR3 sequences, around 25% being singletons. These data were also reused for a study on T cells of mothers and their children. That study reports: Samples were obtained from a few healthy Caucasian mothers and their six children. At a sensitivity of about 92 clones per million clonotypes, no persistent microchimeric T cell clones appeared.

This sequence originates from a boy aged 10-17 years in good health. The J gene is TRBJ2-7, the V gene TRBV29-1; D not resolved. The specimen was blood. CDR3 DNA: TGCAGCGTTGATGTGGAAACCTACGAGCAGTACTTC. It is translated as CSVDVETYEQYF.